The rows below give T cell receptor beta chains drawn from one sample of a study of blood T cell repertoires in COVID-19. This table comes from immunoSEQ multiplex PCR, and its TCRdb copy is limited to in-frame clones, with some not included. The table has about 74,000 clones, roughly four fifths seen once; the top ten hold around 35%. The sequencing sample was made of peripheral blood. All receptors derive from a man aged 65 to 79 with acute or convalescent COVID-19. Both conserved end residues are part of each CDR3. The D gene is left open where the match is weak. Not every row has a clone size; where given, it reads once, few, many or a size class.

abundance: -; j_gene: TRBJ2-5; d_gene: TRBD2; v_gene: TRBV7-9; CDR3aa: CASSFTSGAQETQYF; CDR3nt: TGTGCCAGCAGCTTCACTAGCGGGGCCCAAGAGACCCAGTACTTC
abundance: -; j_gene: TRBJ1-2; d_gene: TRBD1; v_gene: TRBV25-1; CDR3aa: CASSRTGGYGYTF; CDR3nt: TGTGCCAGCAGTAGGACAGGGGGATATGGCTACACCTTC
abundance: -; j_gene: TRBJ2-7; d_gene: -; v_gene: TRBV2; CDR3aa: CASSTGVGAYEQYF; CDR3nt: TGTGCCAGCTCCACGGGAGTTGGGGCCTACGAGCAGTACTTC
abundance: -; j_gene: TRBJ1-2; d_gene: -; v_gene: TRBV29-1; CDR3aa: CSVDWLYGYTF; CDR3nt: TGCAGCGTTGATTGGCTCTATGGCTACACCTTC
abundance: once; j_gene: TRBJ2-3; d_gene: TRBD1; v_gene: TRBV18; CDR3aa: CASSNRGRGTDTQYF; CDR3nt: TGTGCCAGCTCAAACAGGGGGCGCGGGACAGATACGCAGTATTTT
abundance: -; j_gene: TRBJ1-1; d_gene: TRBD1; v_gene: TRBV5-1; CDR3aa: CASSLGQGGRGTEAFF; CDR3nt: TGCGCCAGCAGCTTGGGGCAGGGGGGCAGGGGCACTGAAGCTTTCTTT
abundance: -; j_gene: TRBJ2-2; d_gene: TRBD1; v_gene: TRBV9; CDR3aa: CASRKEGQGDTGELFF; CDR3nt: TGTGCCAGCAGAAAAGAAGGACAGGGGGACACCGGGGAGCTGTTTTTT
abundance: -; j_gene: TRBJ2-1; d_gene: TRBD2; v_gene: TRBV9; CDR3aa: CASSVFKGGPSDEQFF; CDR3nt: TGTGCCAGCAGCGTATTTAAGGGAGGGCCCTCGGATGAGCAGTTCTTC
abundance: few; j_gene: TRBJ2-1; d_gene: TRBD2; v_gene: TRBV15; CDR3aa: CATSRGLASDEQFF; CDR3nt: TGTGCCACCAGCAGGGGACTAGCGTCGGATGAGCAGTTCTTC
abundance: -; j_gene: TRBJ2-3; d_gene: -; v_gene: TRBV28; CDR3aa: CASLWGHTQYF; CDR3nt: TGTGCCAGCCTGTGGGGGCATACGCAGTATTTT
abundance: -; j_gene: TRBJ2-1; d_gene: TRBD2; v_gene: TRBV6-6; CDR3aa: CASSRGGENEQFF; CDR3nt: TGTGCCAGCAGTCGCGGGGGAGAAAATGAGCAGTTCTTC
abundance: -; j_gene: TRBJ2-7; d_gene: TRBD2; v_gene: TRBV27; CDR3aa: CASSLGGMGEQYF; CDR3nt: TGTGCCAGCAGTCTGGGGGGGATGGGCGAGCAGTACTTC
abundance: -; j_gene: TRBJ1-5; d_gene: TRBD1; v_gene: TRBV29-1; CDR3aa: CSAKQGSGNQPQHF; CDR3nt: TGCAGCGCAAAACAGGGGTCGGGGAATCAGCCCCAGCATTTT
abundance: -; j_gene: TRBJ2-7; d_gene: TRBD1; v_gene: TRBV7-3; CDR3aa: CASSRDRHYEQYF; CDR3nt: TGTGCCAGCAGTCGGGACAGACATTACGAGCAGTACTTC
abundance: -; j_gene: TRBJ1-3; d_gene: TRBD1; v_gene: TRBV28; CDR3aa: CASLNPGQGKGNTIYF; CDR3nt: TGTGCCAGCCTGAATCCGGGACAGGGGAAGGGAAACACCATATATTTT
abundance: once; j_gene: TRBJ2-3; d_gene: -; v_gene: TRBV7-2; CDR3aa: CASSPRERTDTQYF; CDR3nt: TGTGCCAGCAGCCCCCGGGAGAGGACAGATACGCAGTATTTT
abundance: -; j_gene: TRBJ1-2; d_gene: TRBD1; v_gene: TRBV5-6; CDR3aa: CASSYMTGYYGYTF; CDR3nt: TGTGCCAGCAGTTACATGACAGGGTATTACGGCTACACCTTC
abundance: few; j_gene: TRBJ2-1; d_gene: TRBD2; v_gene: TRBV9; CDR3aa: CASSVESPGTSGSGGEQFF; CDR3nt: TGTGCCAGCAGCGTAGAGTCACCGGGGACTAGCGGGAGTGGGGGTGAGCAGTTCTTC
abundance: -; j_gene: TRBJ2-7; d_gene: -; v_gene: TRBV24-1; CDR3aa: CATSAGQGLSYEQYF; CDR3nt: TGTGCCACCAGTGCTGGCCAGGGGCTTTCCTACGAGCAGTACTTC
abundance: -; j_gene: TRBJ1-3; d_gene: -; v_gene: TRBV6-5; CDR3aa: CASSWGGSSGNTIYF; CDR3nt: TGTGCCAGCAGTTGGGGCGGGAGCTCTGGAAACACCATATATTTT
abundance: -; j_gene: TRBJ1-1; d_gene: -; v_gene: TRBV28; CDR3aa: CASSRGGSTEAFF; CDR3nt: TGTGCCAGCAGCCGCGGGGGGTCCACTGAAGCTTTCTTT
abundance: -; j_gene: TRBJ2-3; d_gene: -; v_gene: TRBV7-3; CDR3aa: CASSLADNTQYF; CDR3nt: TGTGCCAGCAGCTTGGCCGATAATACGCAGTATTTT
abundance: -; j_gene: TRBJ1-4; d_gene: -; v_gene: TRBV15; CDR3aa: CATSRDRGAPTNEKLFF; CDR3nt: TGTGCCACCAGCAGAGATCGGGGGGCCCCAACTAATGAAAAACTGTTTTTT
abundance: -; j_gene: TRBJ1-2; d_gene: -; v_gene: TRBV6-5; CDR3aa: CASSWGGSNYGYTF; CDR3nt: TGTGCCAGCAGTTGGGGGGGTTCTAACTATGGCTACACCTTC
abundance: -; j_gene: TRBJ2-3; d_gene: TRBD2; v_gene: TRBV11-3; CDR3aa: CASSPGLAGALDTQYF; CDR3nt: TGTGCCAGCAGCCCCGGACTAGCGGGAGCGTTAGATACGCAGTATTTT
abundance: -; j_gene: TRBJ2-5; d_gene: TRBD2; v_gene: TRBV5-4; CDR3aa: CASSLAGASGGQETQYF; CDR3nt: TGTGCCAGCAGCTTGGCCGGGGCTAGCGGGGGCCAAGAGACCCAGTACTTC
abundance: -; j_gene: TRBJ1-5; d_gene: TRBD1; v_gene: TRBV12-3/TRBV12-4; CDR3aa: CASSSDRDQPQHF; CDR3nt: TGTGCCAGCAGTTCCGACAGGGATCAGCCCCAGCATTTT
abundance: -; j_gene: TRBJ2-4; d_gene: TRBD2; v_gene: TRBV10-2; CDR3aa: CASSEATSASTKNIQYF; CDR3nt: TGCGCCAGCAGTGAGGCTACTAGCGCTTCTACCAAAAACATTCAGTACTTC
abundance: once; j_gene: TRBJ1-1; d_gene: -; v_gene: TRBV10-2; CDR3aa: CASGRGAGDTEAFF; CDR3nt: TGCGCCAGCGGGCGGGGGGCGGGGGACACTGAAGCTTTCTTT
abundance: -; j_gene: TRBJ1-1; d_gene: -; v_gene: TRBV6-6; CDR3aa: CASSEVNTEAFF; CDR3nt: TGTGCCAGCAGCGAGGTGAACACTGAAGCTTTCTTT
abundance: -; j_gene: TRBJ2-7; d_gene: TRBD1; v_gene: TRBV10-3; CDR3aa: CAISPLGQGGFEQYF; CDR3nt: TGTGCCATCAGTCCACTGGGACAGGGGGGATTCGAGCAGTACTTC
abundance: -; j_gene: TRBJ1-3; d_gene: -; v_gene: TRBV2; CDR3aa: CASFSVNSGNTIYF; CDR3nt: TGTGCCAGCTTTTCGGTGAACTCTGGAAACACCATATATTTT
abundance: once; j_gene: TRBJ2-1; d_gene: TRBD1; v_gene: TRBV5-1; CDR3aa: CASSLIGDSSYNEQFF; CDR3nt: TGCGCCAGCAGCTTGATTGGGGACAGTTCCTACAATGAGCAGTTCTTC
abundance: -; j_gene: TRBJ2-3; d_gene: -; v_gene: TRBV24-1; CDR3aa: CATRGGDTQYF; CDR3nt: TGTGCCACCAGGGGCGGGGATACGCAGTATTTT
abundance: -; j_gene: TRBJ1-2; d_gene: -; v_gene: TRBV30; CDR3aa: CAWSEGTFHYGYTF; CDR3nt: TGTGCCTGGAGTGAAGGGACATTTCACTATGGCTACACCTTC
abundance: -; j_gene: TRBJ1-5; d_gene: -; v_gene: TRBV20-1; CDR3aa: CSASLQYSNQPQHF; CDR3nt: TGCAGTGCTAGTCTCCAGTATAGCAATCAGCCCCAGCATTTT
abundance: few; j_gene: TRBJ1-2; d_gene: TRBD1; v_gene: TRBV13; CDR3aa: CASSRDRGRGYGYTF; CDR3nt: TGTGCCAGCAGTCGGGACAGGGGGCGAGGCTATGGCTACACCTTC
abundance: once; j_gene: TRBJ1-2; d_gene: -; v_gene: TRBV12-3/TRBV12-4; CDR3aa: CASSIQGNYGYTF; CDR3nt: TGTGCCAGCAGCATCCAGGGAAACTATGGCTACACCTTC
abundance: -; j_gene: TRBJ2-7; d_gene: TRBD2; v_gene: TRBV2; CDR3aa: CASSLSGGSYEQYF; CDR3nt: TGTGCCAGCTCGCTTAGCGGGGGCTCCTACGAGCAGTACTTC
abundance: -; j_gene: TRBJ1-2; d_gene: -; v_gene: TRBV28; CDR3aa: CASSLRGTGYGYTF; CDR3nt: TGTGCCAGCAGTTTAAGGGGGACCGGCTATGGCTACACCTTC
abundance: -; j_gene: TRBJ2-2; d_gene: -; v_gene: TRBV15; CDR3aa: CATSRDSRSAGELFF; CDR3nt: TGTGCCACCAGCAGAGATTCCCGATCGGCCGGGGAGCTGTTTTTT